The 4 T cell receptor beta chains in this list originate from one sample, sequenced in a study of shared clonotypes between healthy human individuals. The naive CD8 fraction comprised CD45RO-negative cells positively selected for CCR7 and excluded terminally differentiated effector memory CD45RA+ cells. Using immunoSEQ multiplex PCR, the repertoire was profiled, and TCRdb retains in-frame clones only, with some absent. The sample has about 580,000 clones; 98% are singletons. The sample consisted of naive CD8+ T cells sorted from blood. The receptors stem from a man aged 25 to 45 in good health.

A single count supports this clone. CDR3 sequence: CASSLFGGEETQYF. CDR3 coding DNA: TGTGCCAGCAGCTTATTCGGGGGAGAAGAGACCCAGTACTTC. The J gene is TRBJ2-5, the V gene TRBV11-2, with D perhaps matching TRBD2 (6 bases). This CDR3 spans 14 amino acids. Germline loops: CDR1 SGHAT, CDR2 FQNNGV. Between the trimmed V and J ends, which lost 2 bases and 3 bases, there was a span of 10 bases.

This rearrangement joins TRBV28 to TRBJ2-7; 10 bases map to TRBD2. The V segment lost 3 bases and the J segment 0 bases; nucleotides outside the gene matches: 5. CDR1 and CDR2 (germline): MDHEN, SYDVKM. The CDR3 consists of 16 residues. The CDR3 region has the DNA TGTGCCAGCAGTTTTCAGGCTAGCGGGAGCTCCTACGAGCAGTACTTC. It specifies CASSFQASGSSYEQYF.

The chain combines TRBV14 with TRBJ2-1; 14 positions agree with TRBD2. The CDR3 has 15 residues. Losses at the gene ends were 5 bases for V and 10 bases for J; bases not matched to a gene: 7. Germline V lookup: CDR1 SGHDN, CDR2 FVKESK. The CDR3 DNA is TGTGCCAGCAGCGACGGGACTAGCGGGAGCCCCGAGCAGTTCTTC. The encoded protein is CASSDGTSGSPEQFF.

The CDR3 DNA follows: TGTGCCAGCTCGCCCCCGGGGGATGAGCAGTACTTC. Encoded protein: CASSPPGDEQYF. This chain uses TRBV18 with TRBJ2-7; a weak D match, TRBD2 (6 bases). This CDR3 contains 12 residues. V lost 6 bases to trimming and J lost 7 bases, with 13 bases between them. From germline, CDR1 is KGHSH and CDR2 LQKENI.